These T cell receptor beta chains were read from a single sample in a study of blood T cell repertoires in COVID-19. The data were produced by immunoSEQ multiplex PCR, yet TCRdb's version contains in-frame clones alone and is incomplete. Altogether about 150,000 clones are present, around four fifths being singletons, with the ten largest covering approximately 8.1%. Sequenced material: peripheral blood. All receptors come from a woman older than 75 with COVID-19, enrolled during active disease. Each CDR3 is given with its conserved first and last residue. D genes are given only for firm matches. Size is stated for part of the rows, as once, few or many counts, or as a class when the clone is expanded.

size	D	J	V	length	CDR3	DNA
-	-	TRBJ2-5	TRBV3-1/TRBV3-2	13	CASGLSSAETQYF	TGTGCCAGCGGGCTCTCCTCCGCCGAGACCCAGTACTTC
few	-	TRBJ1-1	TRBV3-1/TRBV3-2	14	CASSQLGPGVPAFF	TGTGCCAGCAGCCAATTGGGGCCAGGTGTGCCAGCTTTCTTT
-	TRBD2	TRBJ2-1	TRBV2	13	CASGAGGTNEQFF	TGTGCCAGCGGGGCGGGAGGCACCAATGAGCAGTTCTTC
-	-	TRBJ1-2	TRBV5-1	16	CASSLEGRTPNYGYTF	TGCGCCAGCAGCTTGGAGGGTAGGACTCCTAACTATGGCTACACCTTC
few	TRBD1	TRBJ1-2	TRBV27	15	CASGRDRGSHYGYTF	TGTGCCAGCGGACGGGACAGGGGCTCTCACTATGGCTACACCTTC
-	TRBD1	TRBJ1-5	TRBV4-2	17	CASSQVDRADSNQPQHF	TGTGCCAGCAGCCAAGTAGACAGGGCCGATAGCAATCAGCCCCAGCATTTT
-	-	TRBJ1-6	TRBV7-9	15	CASTTPGFPGAPLHF	TGTGCCAGCACTACCCCAGGGTTTCCGGGGGCACCCCTCCACTTT
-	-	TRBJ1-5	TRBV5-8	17	CASNGGAGRFWRQPQHF	TGTGCCAGCAACGGGGGGGCAGGGAGGTTTTGGCGTCAGCCCCAGCATTTT
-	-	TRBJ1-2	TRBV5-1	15	CASRPGNLASYGYTF	TGCGCCAGCAGGCCCGGGAACCTAGCGAGCTATGGCTACACCTTC
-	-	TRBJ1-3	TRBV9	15	CASSVDLGAGNTIYF	TGTGCCAGCAGCGTGGACCTAGGGGCTGGAAACACCATATATTTT
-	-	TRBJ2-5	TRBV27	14	CASSLQGVGETQYF	TGTGCCAGCAGTCTCCAGGGTGTGGGGGAGACCCAGTACTTC
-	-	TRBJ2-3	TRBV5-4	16	CASSYGQSYGGDTQYF	TGTGCCAGCAGCTACGGACAGTCCTACGGCGGCGATACGCAGTATTTT
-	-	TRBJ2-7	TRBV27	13	CASSSQESYEQYF	TGTGCCAGCAGTTCACAGGAGTCCTACGAGCAGTACTTC
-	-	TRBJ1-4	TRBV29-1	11	CSVTVGGKLFF	TGCAGCGTGACCGTCGGCGGAAAACTGTTTTTT
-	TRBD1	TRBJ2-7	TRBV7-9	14	CASSLEGGAHEQYF	TGTGCCAGCAGCTTAGAAGGGGGCGCCCACGAGCAGTACTTC
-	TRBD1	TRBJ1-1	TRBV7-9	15	CASSRIPGQGSEAFF	TGTGCCAGCAGCCGAATCCCGGGACAGGGCTCTGAAGCTTTCTTT
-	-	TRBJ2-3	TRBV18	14	CASSPAELRDTQYF	TGTGCCAGCTCACCGGCGGAACTAAGGGATACGCAGTATTTT
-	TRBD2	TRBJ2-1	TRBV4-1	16	CASSQVGLAGTYEQFF	TGCGCCAGCAGCCAAGTGGGACTAGCGGGGACTTATGAGCAGTTCTTC
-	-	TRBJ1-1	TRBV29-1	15	CSVTSTGTWGTEAFF	TGCAGCGTGACATCAACCGGGACATGGGGGACTGAAGCTTTCTTT
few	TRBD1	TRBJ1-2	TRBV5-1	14	CASREQGMSYGYTF	TGCGCCAGCAGGGAACAGGGGATGAGCTATGGCTACACCTTC
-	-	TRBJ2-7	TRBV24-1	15	CATSDPTEGDYEQYF	TGTGCCACCAGTGACCCCACCGAAGGAGACTACGAGCAGTACTTC
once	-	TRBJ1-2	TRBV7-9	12	CASSGLNYGYTF	TGTGCCAGCAGCGGACTTAACTATGGCTACACCTTC
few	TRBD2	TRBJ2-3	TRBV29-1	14	CSVGGRGPPDTQYF	TGCAGCGTTGGCGGGAGAGGGCCCCCAGATACGCAGTATTTT
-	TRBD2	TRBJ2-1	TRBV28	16	CASSSKLAGSYNEQFF	TGTGCCAGCAGTTCAAAGCTAGCGGGCTCCTACAATGAGCAGTTCTTC
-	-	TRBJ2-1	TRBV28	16	CASSLSGVGSYNEQFF	TGTGCCAGCAGTTTATCCGGGGTGGGCTCCTACAATGAGCAGTTCTTC
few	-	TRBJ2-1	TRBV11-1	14	CASSPTGSYNEQFF	TGTGCCAGCAGCCCGACAGGTTCCTACAATGAGCAGTTCTTC
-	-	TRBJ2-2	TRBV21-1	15	CASSHREGVPGELFF	TGTGCCAGCAGCCACCGAGAGGGGGTCCCCGGGGAGCTGTTTTTT
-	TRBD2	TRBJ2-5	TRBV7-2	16	CASSLGGSGGRETQYF	TGTGCCAGCAGCTTAGGGGGTAGCGGGGGACGAGAGACCCAGTACTTC
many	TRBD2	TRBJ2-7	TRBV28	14	CASSFTGTSTEQYF	TGTGCCAGCAGTTTTACCGGGACTAGCACCGAGCAGTACTTC
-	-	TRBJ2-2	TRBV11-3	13	CKRVPSGTGELFF	TGTAAGCGGGTGCCCTCCGGGACCGGGGAGCTGTTTTTT
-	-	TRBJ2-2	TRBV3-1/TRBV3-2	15	CASSQEPRNTGELFF	TGTGCCAGCAGCCAAGAGCCGAGGAACACCGGGGAGCTGTTTTTT
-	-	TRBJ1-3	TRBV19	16	CASSADRRSSGNTIYF	TGTGCCAGTAGTGCCGACAGGAGGAGCTCTGGAAACACCATATATTTT
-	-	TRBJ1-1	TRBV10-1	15	CASSETKTGNTEAFF	TGCGCCAGCAGTGAGACAAAGACAGGGAACACTGAAGCTTTCTTT
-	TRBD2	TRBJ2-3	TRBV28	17	CASLGTSGRSGTDTQYF	TGTGCCAGCTTAGGGACTAGCGGGAGGTCGGGCACAGATACGCAGTATTTT
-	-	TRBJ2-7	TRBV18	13	CASSPEVSYEQYF	TGTGCCAGCTCACCGGAGGTCTCCTACGAGCAGTACTTC
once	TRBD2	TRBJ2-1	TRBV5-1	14	CASRTSGGAHEQFF	TGCGCCAGCAGAACCAGCGGGGGGGCCCATGAGCAGTTCTTC
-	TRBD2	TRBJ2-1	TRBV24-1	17	CATSEGRAGVFYNEQFF	TGTGCCACCAGTGAGGGGAGGGCGGGAGTATTCTACAATGAGCAGTTCTTC
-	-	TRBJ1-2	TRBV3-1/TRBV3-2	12	CASSQGGRSYTF	TGTGCCAGCAGCCAAGGGGGGCGGAGCTACACCTTC
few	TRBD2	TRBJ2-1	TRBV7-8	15	CASTKPGLGFNEQFF	TGTGCCAGCACCAAACCGGGACTAGGTTTCAATGAGCAGTTCTTC
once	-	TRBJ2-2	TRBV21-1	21	CASSKALQALGTADWTGELFF	TGTGCCAGCAGCAAAGCGCTTCAGGCACTCGGGACAGCAGACTGGACCGGGGAGCTGTTTTTT
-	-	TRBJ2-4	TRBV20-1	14	CSASRGTAKNIQYF	TGCAGTGCTAGTCGAGGGACTGCCAAAAACATTCAGTACTTC
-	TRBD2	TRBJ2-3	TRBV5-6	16	CASSLWSAGGIDTQYF	TGTGCCAGCAGCTTGTGGTCTGCGGGGGGGATAGATACGCAGTATTTT
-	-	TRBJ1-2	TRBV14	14	CASSLVEGSGGYTF	TGTGCCAGCAGCCTGGTGGAGGGATCAGGCGGCTACACCTTC
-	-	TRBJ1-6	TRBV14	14	CASSHETANSPLHF	TGTGCCAGCAGCCATGAGACAGCGAATTCACCCCTCCACTTT
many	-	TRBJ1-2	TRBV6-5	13	CASSPPGYYGYTF	TGTGCCAGCTCTCCCCCAGGGTACTATGGCTACACCTTC
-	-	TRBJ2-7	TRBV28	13	CASSWVRGREQYF	TGTGCCAGCAGTTGGGTGCGGGGGCGCGAGCAGTACTTC
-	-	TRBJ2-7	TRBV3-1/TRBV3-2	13	CASSQGAAREQYF	TGTGCCAGCAGCCAAGGGGCAGCCCGGGAGCAGTACTTC
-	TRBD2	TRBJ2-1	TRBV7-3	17	CASSTTRLAGAGNEQFF	TGTGCCAGCAGCACTACCCGCCTAGCGGGGGCGGGTAATGAGCAGTTCTTC
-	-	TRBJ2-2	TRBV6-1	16	CASSEPAMPPTGELFF	TGTGCCAGCAGTGAGCCAGCGATGCCTCCCACCGGGGAGCTGTTTTTT
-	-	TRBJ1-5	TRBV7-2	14	CASSLNRVNQPQHF	TGTGCCAGCAGCTTAAACAGGGTGAATCAGCCCCAGCATTTT
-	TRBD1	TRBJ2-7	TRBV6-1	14	CASSEHPGQGTRHF	TGTGCCAGCAGTGAGCATCCGGGACAGGGTACTAGGCACTTC
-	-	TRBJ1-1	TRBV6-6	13	CASSYAAGTEAFF	TGTGCCAGCAGTTACGCGGCGGGAACTGAAGCTTTCTTT
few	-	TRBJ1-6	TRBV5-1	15	CASSLQGGNNSPLHF	TGCGCCAGCAGCTTACAGGGTGGAAATAATTCACCCCTCCACTTT
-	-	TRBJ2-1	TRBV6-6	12	CASSYSWDEQFF	TGTGCCAGCAGTTATAGCTGGGATGAGCAGTTCTTC